This T cell receptor (beta chain) is from a study of patients and donors after allogeneic stem cell transplantation (dated by TCRdb to 2018 to 2020). At the junction V is shortened by 4 bases and J by 6 bases, with 17 bases in between. CDR3 length: 16 amino acids, cysteine to phenylalanine. This entry keeps only the CDR3 DNA: 48 bases, framed from base 1. From a lookup of the germline V gene, CDR1 and CDR2 are SGHRS and YFSETQ. This clonotype has at least ten counts. Its antigen is currently not known. No much larger clonotype is one base removed from it; base qualities were not supplied. Library preparation used RT-PCR. The reads were generated on a NextSeq 550. The public reads were run again by TCRdb, first through fastp at Q25 and then through MiXCR, and only productive beta chains were kept. Merged by CDR3 protein, the rows form single entries marked with the most common genes and DNA. This sample gives roughly 880,000 distinct CDR3 sequences in total; approximately 19% of them show up just once. The top ten hold 5% to 7.5% of the sample.

The chain joins TRBV5-1 to TRBJ1-6; confidence is insufficient to name the D gene. This TCR came from a human donor who was either an allogeneic HSCT recipient or a stem cell or donor lymphocyte infusion donor (not recorded which). It is not recorded whose cells these are; they may come from a transplant donor. The sample was blood, either unsorted or a sorted T cell fraction (not recorded which). CDR3 protein: CASSLHTTRSNSPLHF. At the DNA level, the sequence is TGCGCCAGCAGCCTACACACGACACGATCTAATTCACCCCTCCACTTT.